This entry describes one TCR beta chain. Clones were sequenced by immunoSEQ multiplex PCR, and TCRdb holds only the in-frame ones, with some missing. The sample lists roughly 80,000 clones, about three quarters occurring once. These data come from a study of blood T cell repertoires in COVID-19. Study background: Sites in the United States, Italy and Spain provided acute and convalescent COVID-19 samples. PBMCs, B-cell-depleted T cells, or T cells provided the cDNA or gDNA that made up the material.

The sequence was obtained from a human donor in a cohort sampled during active COVID-19. Sequencing was carried out using peripheral blood.

The CDR3 loop reads CASTAGTDHYEQYF. The CDR3 DNA sequence: TGCGCCAGCACTGCCGGGACAGACCACTACGAGCAGTACTTC. The chain combines TRBV5-1 with TRBJ2-7, with 7 nucleotides matching TRBD1. Germline values: CDR1 SGHRS, CDR2 YFSETQ. CDR3 size: 14 residues. The junction had 9 bases not matched to a gene; V was cut back by 6 bases and J by 3 bases.